A selection of T cell receptor beta chains follows, all from one sample in a study of T cell clusters in autoimmune cytopenias. TCRdb re-called the multiplex PCR reads; one entry per CDR3 protein, DNA not given. This listing includes under 8,500 distinct CDR3 sequences. The sample taken for sequencing was peripheral blood. These receptors originate from a human donor with an autoimmune cytopenia or autoimmune hepatitis (not recorded which). Each CDR3 is given with its conserved first and last residue. Clone size is not always given. Where it is, it says once, few, many or a class for expanded clones.

TRBV27	.	TRBJ1-6	CASSYQPWTQGGSPLHF
TRBV19	medium-sized	TRBJ1-1	CASSMGNRGEAFF
TRBV20-1	.	TRBJ2-3	CSARAGPSGGGDTQYF
TRBV6-5	medium-sized	TRBJ1-2	CASRFRENYGYTF
TRBV27	.	TRBJ1-2	CASSLSYRNAYAYGYTF
TRBV6-5	medium-sized	TRBJ2-7	CASSQHYEQYF
TRBV19	medium-sized	TRBJ1-2	CASSPSRAVQYGYTF
TRBV6-2/TRBV6-3	medium-sized	TRBJ2-1	CASRPSGTMTYNEQFF
TRBV6-6	.	TRBJ1-4	CASSPPTADNEKLFF
TRBV19	.	TRBJ2-1	CASSLRQGELSSYNEQFF
TRBV29-1	large	TRBJ2-1	CSVGASGTYNEQFF
TRBV6-5	medium-sized	TRBJ2-7	CASSRNREENYEQYF
TRBV12-3/TRBV12-4	.	TRBJ1-5	CASSSDRGLGGNQPQHF
TRBV30	medium-sized	TRBJ2-5	CAWKGPVETQYF
TRBV11-1	.	TRBJ1-1	CASSPQGDTEAFF
TRBV30	.	TRBJ1-3	CAWGGISGNTIYF
TRBV19	medium-sized	TRBJ2-2	CASRGRDGPGELFF
TRBV29-1	medium-sized	TRBJ2-7	CSVESRASGGRSYEQYF
TRBV5-1	.	TRBJ1-1	CASSFGGPNTEAFF
TRBV7-9	.	TRBJ2-3	CASSRTGGTDTQYF
TRBV6-1	.	TRBJ2-7	CASSYGGGLWDEQYF
TRBV19	medium-sized	TRBJ2-3	CASSVRTGFSTDTQYF
TRBV19	medium-sized	TRBJ2-2	CASSMLPNTGELFF
TRBV5-6	.	TRBJ2-1	CASTLGYHYNEQFF
TRBV7-2	medium-sized	TRBJ2-7	CASSPRWDRALGEQYF
TRBV13	medium-sized	TRBJ2-1	CASSTTPITTGWIDNEQFF
TRBV5-4	medium-sized	TRBJ2-5	CASSSTGETQYF
TRBV18	.	TRBJ1-3	CASSPRSNGNTIYF
TRBV19	.	TRBJ1-2	CASNILGGFDYTF
TRBV6-5	.	TRBJ2-7	CASSTGGSSYEQYF
TRBV30	.	TRBJ1-3	CAWSASDSSGNTIYF
TRBV5-1	.	TRBJ2-4	CASSLEGQGNIQYF
TRBV18	.	TRBJ1-1	CASSPQGAGTEAFF
TRBV19	medium-sized	TRBJ1-2	CASRNPGQGLSWTF
TRBV15	.	TRBJ1-1	CATSRELMTEAFF